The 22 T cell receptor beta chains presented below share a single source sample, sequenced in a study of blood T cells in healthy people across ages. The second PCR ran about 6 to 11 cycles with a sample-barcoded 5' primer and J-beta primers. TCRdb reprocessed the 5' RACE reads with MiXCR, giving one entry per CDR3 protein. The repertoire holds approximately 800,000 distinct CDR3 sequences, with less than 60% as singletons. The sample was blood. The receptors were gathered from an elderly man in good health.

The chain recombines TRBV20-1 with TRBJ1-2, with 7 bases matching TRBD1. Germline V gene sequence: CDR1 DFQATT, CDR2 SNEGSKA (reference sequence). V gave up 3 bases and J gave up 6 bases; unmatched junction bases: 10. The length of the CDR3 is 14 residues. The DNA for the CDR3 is TGCAGTGCTAGGCAAAGCGACAGGGCGGATGGCTACACCTTC. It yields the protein CSARQSDRADGYTF.

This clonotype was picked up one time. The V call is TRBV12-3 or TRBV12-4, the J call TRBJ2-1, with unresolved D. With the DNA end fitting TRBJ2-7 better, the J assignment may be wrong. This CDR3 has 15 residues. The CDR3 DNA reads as TGTGCCAGCAGTTTAAGGTCTCGAGCCTGCAATGAGCAGTACTTC. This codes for CASSLRSRACNEQYF.

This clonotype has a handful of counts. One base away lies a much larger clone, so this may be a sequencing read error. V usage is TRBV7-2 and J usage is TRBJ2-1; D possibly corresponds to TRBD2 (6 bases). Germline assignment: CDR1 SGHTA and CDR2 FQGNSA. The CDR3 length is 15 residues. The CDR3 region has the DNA TGTGCCGGCAGCTCCTCTTACGGGAGCCTCAATGAGCAGTTCTTC. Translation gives CAGSSSYGSLNEQFF. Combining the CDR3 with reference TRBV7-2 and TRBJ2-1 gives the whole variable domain GAGVSQSPSNKVTEKGKDVELRCDPISGHTALYWYRQSLGQGLEFLIYFQGNSAPDKSGLPSDRFSAERTGGSVSTLTIQRTQQEDSAVYLCAGSSSYGSLNEQFFGPGTRLTVL.

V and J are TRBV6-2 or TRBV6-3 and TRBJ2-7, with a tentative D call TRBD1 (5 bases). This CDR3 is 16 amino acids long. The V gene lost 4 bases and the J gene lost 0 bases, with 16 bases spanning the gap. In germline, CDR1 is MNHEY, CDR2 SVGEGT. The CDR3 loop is CASSFDPRTSSYEQYF. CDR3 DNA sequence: TGTGCCAGCAGTTTCGACCCCAGGACATCCTCCTACGAGCAGTACTTC.

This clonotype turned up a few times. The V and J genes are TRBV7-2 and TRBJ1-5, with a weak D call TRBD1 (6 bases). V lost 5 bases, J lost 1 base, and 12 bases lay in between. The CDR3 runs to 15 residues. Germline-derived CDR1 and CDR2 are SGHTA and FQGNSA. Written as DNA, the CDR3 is TGTGCCAGCAGCGGGGACAAAAGGAGCAATCAGCCCCAGCATTTT. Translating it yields CASSGDKRSNQPQHF.

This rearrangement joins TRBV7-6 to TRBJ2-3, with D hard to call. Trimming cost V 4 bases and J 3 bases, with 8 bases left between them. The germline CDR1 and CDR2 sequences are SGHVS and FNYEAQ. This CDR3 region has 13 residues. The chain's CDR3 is CASSSALTDTQYF. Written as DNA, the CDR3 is TGTGCCAGCAGCTCAGCTTTGACAGATACGCAGTATTTT.

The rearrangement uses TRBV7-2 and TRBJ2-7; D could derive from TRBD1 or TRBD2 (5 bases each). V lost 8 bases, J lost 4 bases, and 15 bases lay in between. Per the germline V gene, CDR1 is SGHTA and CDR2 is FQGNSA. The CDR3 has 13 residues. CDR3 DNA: TGTGCCAGCCTACCGGGACCGGAGTACGAGCAGTACTTC. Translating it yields CASLPGPEYEQYF.

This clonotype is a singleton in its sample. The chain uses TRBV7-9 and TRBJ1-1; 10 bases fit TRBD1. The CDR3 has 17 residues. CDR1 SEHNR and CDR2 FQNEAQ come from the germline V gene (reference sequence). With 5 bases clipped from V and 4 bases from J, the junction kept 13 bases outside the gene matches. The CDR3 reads CASSVGQGGARGTEAFF. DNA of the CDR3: TGTGCCAGCAGCGTAGGACAGGGGGGAGCGAGGGGCACTGAAGCTTTCTTT.

The CDR3 DNA reads as TGTGCCAGCAGCGTACAGGGACCTTCCGAGGGCTACACCTTC. It specifies CASSVQGPSEGYTF. V gene TRBV7-2 combines with J gene TRBJ1-2; weak D call: TRBD1 (6 bases). Trimming cost V 5 bases and J 8 bases, with 18 bases left between them. This CDR3 is 14 amino acids long. Germline CDR1 SGHTA, CDR2 FQGNSA.

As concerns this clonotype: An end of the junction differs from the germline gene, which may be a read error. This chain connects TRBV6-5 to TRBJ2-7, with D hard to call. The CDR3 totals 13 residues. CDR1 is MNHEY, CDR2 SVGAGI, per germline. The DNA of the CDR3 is TGTACCAGCAGTTTCGCTCCGGGCTACGAGCAGTACTTC. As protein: CTSSFAPGYEQYF.

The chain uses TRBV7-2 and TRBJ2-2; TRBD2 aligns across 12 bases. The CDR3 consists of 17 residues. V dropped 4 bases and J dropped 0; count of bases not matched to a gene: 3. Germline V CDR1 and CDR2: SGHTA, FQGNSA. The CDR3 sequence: CASSSLAGGPNTGELFF. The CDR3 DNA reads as TGTGCCAGCAGCTCTCTAGCGGGAGGGCCGAACACCGGGGAGCTGTTTTTT.

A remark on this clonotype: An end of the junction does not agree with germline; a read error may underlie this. The CDR3 sequence is CAGRGLAVDSEQYF. As DNA, the CDR3 is TGTGCCGGCAGGGGACTAGCGGTGGACAGTGAGCAGTACTTC. The V gene is TRBV12-3 or TRBV12-4, the J gene TRBJ2-7; 11 nucleotides align to TRBD2. This CDR3 has 14 residues.

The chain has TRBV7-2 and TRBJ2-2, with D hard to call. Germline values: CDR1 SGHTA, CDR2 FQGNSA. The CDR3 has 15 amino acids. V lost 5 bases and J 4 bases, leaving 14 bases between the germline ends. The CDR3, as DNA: TGTGCCAGCAGCCCCAGAGGTCGGGTCACCGGGGAGCTGTTTTTT. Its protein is CASSPRGRVTGELFF.

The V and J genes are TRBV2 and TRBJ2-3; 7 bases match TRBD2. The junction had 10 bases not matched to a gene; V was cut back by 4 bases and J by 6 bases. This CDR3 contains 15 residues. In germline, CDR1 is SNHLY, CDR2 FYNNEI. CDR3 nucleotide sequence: TGTGCCAGCAGTGCCTCTAGCGGCGCTATGGATACGCAGTATTTT. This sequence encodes CASSASSGAMDTQYF.

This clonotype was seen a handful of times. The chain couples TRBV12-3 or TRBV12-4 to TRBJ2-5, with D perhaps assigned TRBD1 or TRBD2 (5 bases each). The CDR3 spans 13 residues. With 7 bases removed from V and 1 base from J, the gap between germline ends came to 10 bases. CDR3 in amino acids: CASIRDGQETQYF. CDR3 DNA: TGTGCCAGCATCCGGGACGGCCAAGAGACCCAGTACTTC.

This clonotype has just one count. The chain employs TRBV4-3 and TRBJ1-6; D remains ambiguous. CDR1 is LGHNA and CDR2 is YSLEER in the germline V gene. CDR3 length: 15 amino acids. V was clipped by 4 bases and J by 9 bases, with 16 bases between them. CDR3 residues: CASSPAGTGVSPLHF. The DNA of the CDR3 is TGCGCCAGCAGCCCCGCCGGAACCGGGGTTTCACCCCTCCACTTT.

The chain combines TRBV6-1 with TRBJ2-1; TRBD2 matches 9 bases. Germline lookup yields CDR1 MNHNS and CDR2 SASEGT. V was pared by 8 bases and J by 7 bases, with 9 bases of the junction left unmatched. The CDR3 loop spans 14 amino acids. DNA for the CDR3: TGTGCCAGCCTGACGGGACTAGCAAGAAATGAGCAGTTCTTC. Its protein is CASLTGLARNEQFF.

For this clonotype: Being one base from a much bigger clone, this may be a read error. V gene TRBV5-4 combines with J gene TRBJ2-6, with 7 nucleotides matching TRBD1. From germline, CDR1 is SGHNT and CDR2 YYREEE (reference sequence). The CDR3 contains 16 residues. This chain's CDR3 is CASSAEGDRGADVLTF. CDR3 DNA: TGTGCCAGCAGCGCGGAAGGGGACAGAGGGGCCGACGTCCTGACTTTC. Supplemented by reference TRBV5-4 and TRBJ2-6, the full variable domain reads ETGVTQSPTHLIKTRGQQVTLRCSSQSGHNTVSWYQQALGQGPQFIFQYYREEENGRGNFPPRFSGLQFPNYSSELNVNALELDDSALYLCASSAEGDRGADVLTFGAGSRLTVL.

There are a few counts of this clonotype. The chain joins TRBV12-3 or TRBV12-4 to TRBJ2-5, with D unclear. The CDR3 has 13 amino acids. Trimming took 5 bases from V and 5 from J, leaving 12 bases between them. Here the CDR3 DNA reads TGTGCCAGCAGTACAAACCAGATGGAGACCCAGTACTTC. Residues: CASSTNQMETQYF.

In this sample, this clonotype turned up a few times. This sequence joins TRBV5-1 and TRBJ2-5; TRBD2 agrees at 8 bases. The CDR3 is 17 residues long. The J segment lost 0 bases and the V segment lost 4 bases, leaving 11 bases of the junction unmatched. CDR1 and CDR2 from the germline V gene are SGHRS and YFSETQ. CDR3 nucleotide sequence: TGCGCCAGCAGCATGAGACGGACTAGCATGGACCAAGAGACCCAGTACTTC. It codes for CASSMRRTSMDQETQYF.

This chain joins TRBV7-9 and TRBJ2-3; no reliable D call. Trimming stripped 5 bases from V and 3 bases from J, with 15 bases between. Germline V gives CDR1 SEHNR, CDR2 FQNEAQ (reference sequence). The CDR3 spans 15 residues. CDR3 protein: CASSPLLRATDTQYF. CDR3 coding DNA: TGTGCCAGCAGCCCCCTGCTTAGGGCGACAGATACGCAGTATTTT.

CDR3: CASSLTQGWNTEAFF. CDR3 sequence (DNA): TGCGCCAGCAGCTTGACCCAGGGCTGGAACACTGAAGCTTTCTTT. V and J are TRBV5-1 and TRBJ1-1, with D possibly TRBD1 on 5 matching bases. This CDR3 has 15 amino acids. Trimming cost V 1 base and J 1 base, with 11 bases left between them. CDR1 is SGHRS, CDR2 YFSETQ, per germline.